Reported below is one T cell receptor (beta chain). The target antigen is unknown. Both 60 Vbeta primers and 13 Jbeta primers went into the PCR. The method was immunoSEQ multiplex PCR; TCRdb's version includes in-frame clones alone and lacks a portion of them. The table has 99,000 or so clones, roughly 80% seen once. This specimen comes from a study of cytomegalovirus exposure and HLA in healthy donors. Study conclusions and caveats: A highly shared variant cluster was judged a likely technical artifact.

This CDR3 has 17 residues. V dropped 0 bases and J dropped 0 bases, with 10 bases sitting between them. The germline gives CDR1 SGHRS, CDR2 YFSETQ. The chain uses TRBV5-1 and TRBJ2-6, with D maybe TRBD1 (6 bases). Sequenced input: PBMCs. The receptor comes from a woman aged 35 to 49 in good health and CMV-seronegative. The CDR3 nucleotides read TGCGCCAGCAGCTTGGGACAGGTGATCTCTGGGGCCAACGTCCTGACTTTC. Residues: CASSLGQVISGANVLTF. Full variable domain (outside the CDR3, taken from reference TRBV5-1 and TRBJ2-6): KAGVTQTPRYLIKTRGQQVTLSCSPISGHRSVSWYQQTPGQGLQFLFEYFSETQRNKGNFPGRFSGRQFSNSRSEMNVSTLELGDSALYLCASSLGQVISGANVLTFGAGSRLTVL.